Presented here are 4 T cell receptor beta chains from one specimen sequenced in a study of blood T cell repertoires in COVID-19. Measured with immunoSEQ multiplex PCR; TCRdb has only the in-frame clones, and not every one. The repertoire consists of 140,000 to 150,000 clones, with 84% occurring once and the leading ten covering roughly 4.5%. Sequenced sample: peripheral blood. The receptors here all came from a human donor in a cohort sampled during active COVID-19.

Here the CDR3 reads CASSIQASGYQETQYF. Here the CDR3 DNA reads TGTGCCAGTAGTATTCAGGCTAGCGGCTATCAAGAGACCCAGTACTTC. This rearrangement joins TRBV19 to TRBJ2-5, with 7 nucleotides matching TRBD2. V shed 3 bases and J 2 bases; nucleotides not matched to a gene: 9. CDR1 is LNHDA and CDR2 is SQIVND in the germline V gene (reference sequence). This CDR3 spans 16 amino acids.

The J gene is TRBJ1-2, the V gene TRBV12-3 or TRBV12-4, with D unresolved. The CDR3 is 13 residues long. Trimming took off 2 bases at V and 2 bases at J, with 6 bases between the two ends. The CDR3 DNA follows: TGTGCCAGCAGTTTATCAGGAAACTATGGCTACACCTTC. It specifies CASSLSGNYGYTF.

The chain employs TRBV6-5 and TRBJ2-7, with D possibly being TRBD2 (5 bases). With 5 bases removed from V and 2 bases from J, the gap between germline ends came to 13 bases. Per germline, CDR1 MNHEY and CDR2 SVGAGI. CDR3 size: 14 residues. CDR3 bases: TGTGCCAGCAGTAGGATGAGGGTCGCCTACGAGCAGTACGTC. Translating it yields CASSRMRVAYEQYV.

The chain links TRBV2 to TRBJ2-1; 8 nucleotides match TRBD2. The CDR3 runs to 14 residues. CDR1 is SNHLY, CDR2 FYNNEI, per germline. Trimming took 5 bases from V and 1 from J; bases not matched to a gene: 1. CDR3 nucleotides: TGTGCCAGCAGTCTAGCGGGTTCCTACAATGAGCAGTTCTTC. Its translation is CASSLAGSYNEQFF.